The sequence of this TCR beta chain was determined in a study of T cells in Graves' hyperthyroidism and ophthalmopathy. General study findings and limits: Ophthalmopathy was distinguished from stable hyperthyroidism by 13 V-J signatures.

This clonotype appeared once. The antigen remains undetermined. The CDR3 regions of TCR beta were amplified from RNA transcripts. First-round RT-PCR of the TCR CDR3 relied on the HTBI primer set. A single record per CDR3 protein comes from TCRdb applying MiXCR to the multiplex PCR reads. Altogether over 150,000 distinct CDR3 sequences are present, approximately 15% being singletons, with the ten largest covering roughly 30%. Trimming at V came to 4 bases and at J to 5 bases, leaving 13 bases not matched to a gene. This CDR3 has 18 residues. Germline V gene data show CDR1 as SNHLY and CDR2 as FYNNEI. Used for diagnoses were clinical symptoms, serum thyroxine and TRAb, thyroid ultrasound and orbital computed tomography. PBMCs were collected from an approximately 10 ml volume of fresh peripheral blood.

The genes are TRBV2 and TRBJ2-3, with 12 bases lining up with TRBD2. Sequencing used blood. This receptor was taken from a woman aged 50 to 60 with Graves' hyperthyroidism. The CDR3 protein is CASSVGRLAGGSGDTQYF. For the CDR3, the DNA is TGTGCCAGCAGTGTGGGAAGGCTAGCGGGGGGGTCAGGAGATACGCAGTATTTT. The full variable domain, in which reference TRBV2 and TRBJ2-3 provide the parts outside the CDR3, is EPEVTQTPSHQVTQMGQEVILRCVPISNHLYFYWYRQILGQKVEFLVSFYNNEISEKSEIFDDQFSVERPDGSNFTLKIRSTKLEDSAMYFCASSVGRLAGGSGDTQYFGPGTRLTVL.